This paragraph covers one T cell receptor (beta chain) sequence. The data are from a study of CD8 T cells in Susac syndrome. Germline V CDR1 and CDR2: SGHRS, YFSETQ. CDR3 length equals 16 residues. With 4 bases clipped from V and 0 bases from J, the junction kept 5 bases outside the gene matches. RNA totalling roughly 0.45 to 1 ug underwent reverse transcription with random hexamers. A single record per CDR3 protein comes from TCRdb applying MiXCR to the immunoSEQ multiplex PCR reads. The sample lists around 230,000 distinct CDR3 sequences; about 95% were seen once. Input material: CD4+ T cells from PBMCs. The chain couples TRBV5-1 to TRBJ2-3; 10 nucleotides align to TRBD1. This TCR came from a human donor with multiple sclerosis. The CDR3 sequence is CASSIRDRGSTDTQYF. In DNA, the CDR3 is TGCGCCAGCAGCATCCGGGACAGGGGCAGCACAGATACGCAGTATTTT.